The clone carrying this T cell receptor beta chain has at least ten counts. This specimen belongs to a study of early T cells in non-severe SARS-CoV-2 infection. TCRdb fed the 5' RACE reads into MiXCR, producing one record per CDR3 protein. This sample yields 65,000 to 95,000 distinct CDR3 sequences, of which about 5% are seen a single time; roughly 6.6% belongs to the top ten. The CDR3 is 15 residues long. From germline, CDR1 is MGHRA and CDR2 YSYEKL. V was trimmed by 4 bases and J by 4 bases, leaving 14 bases between them. The sample was whole blood, taken at baseline. The TCR comes from an adult who was a healthcare worker with PCR-confirmed SARS-CoV-2 infection or an uninfected control (not recorded which). The chain carries TRBV4-1 and TRBJ1-5; perhaps TRBD1 as D (5 bases). CDR3 sequence: CASSLSPGQNQPQHF. The CDR3 region has the DNA TGCGCCAGCAGCCTTTCCCCAGGGCAGAATCAGCCCCAGCATTTT.